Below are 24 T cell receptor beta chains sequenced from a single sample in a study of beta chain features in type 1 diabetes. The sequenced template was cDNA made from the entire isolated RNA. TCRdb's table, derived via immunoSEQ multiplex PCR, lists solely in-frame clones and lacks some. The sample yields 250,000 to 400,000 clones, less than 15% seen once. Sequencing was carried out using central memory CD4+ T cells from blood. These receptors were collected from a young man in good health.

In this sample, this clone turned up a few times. The CDR3 nucleotides are TGTGCCAGCTCACCTAGGGCAGGGAATCAGCCCCAGCATTTT. Protein sequence: CASSPRAGNQPQHF. The V call is TRBV18, the J call TRBJ1-5; possible D gene TRBD1, 5 bases. The germline V gene has CDR1 KGHSH and CDR2 LQKENI. V lost 3 bases and J lost 4, with 10 bases in between. This CDR3 is 14 amino acids long.

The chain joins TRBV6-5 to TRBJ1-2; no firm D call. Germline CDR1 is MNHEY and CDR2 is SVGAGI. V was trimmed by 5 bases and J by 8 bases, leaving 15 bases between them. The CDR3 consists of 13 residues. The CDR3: CASSPLSSKGYTF. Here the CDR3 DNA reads TGTGCCAGCAGTCCTTTAAGTTCGAAGGGCTACACCTTC.

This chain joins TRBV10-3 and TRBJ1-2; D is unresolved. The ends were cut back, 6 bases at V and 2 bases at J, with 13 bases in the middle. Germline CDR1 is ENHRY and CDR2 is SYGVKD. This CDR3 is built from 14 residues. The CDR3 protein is CAIRDLTGNYGYTF. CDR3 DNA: TGTGCCATCAGAGATCTGACCGGGAACTATGGCTACACCTTC.

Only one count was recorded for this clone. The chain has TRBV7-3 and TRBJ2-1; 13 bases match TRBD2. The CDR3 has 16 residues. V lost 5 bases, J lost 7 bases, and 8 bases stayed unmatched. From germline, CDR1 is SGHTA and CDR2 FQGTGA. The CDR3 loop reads CASSMTSGRILNEQFF. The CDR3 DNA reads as TGTGCCAGCAGCATGACTAGCGGGAGGATCCTTAATGAGCAGTTCTTC.

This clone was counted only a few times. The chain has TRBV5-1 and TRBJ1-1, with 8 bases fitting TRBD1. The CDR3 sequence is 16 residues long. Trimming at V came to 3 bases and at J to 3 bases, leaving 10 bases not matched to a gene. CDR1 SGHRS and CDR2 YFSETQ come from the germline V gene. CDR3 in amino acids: CASSSPGGTGYTEAFF. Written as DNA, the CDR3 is TGCGCCAGCAGCTCGCCCGGCGGGACAGGCTACACTGAAGCTTTCTTT.

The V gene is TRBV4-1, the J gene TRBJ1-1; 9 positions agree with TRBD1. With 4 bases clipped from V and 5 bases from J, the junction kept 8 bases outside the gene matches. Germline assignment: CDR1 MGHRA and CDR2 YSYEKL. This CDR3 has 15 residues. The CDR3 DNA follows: TGCGCCAGCAGCCCCTACAGGGGGCGAGGGACTGAAGCTTTCTTT. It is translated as CASSPYRGRGTEAFF.

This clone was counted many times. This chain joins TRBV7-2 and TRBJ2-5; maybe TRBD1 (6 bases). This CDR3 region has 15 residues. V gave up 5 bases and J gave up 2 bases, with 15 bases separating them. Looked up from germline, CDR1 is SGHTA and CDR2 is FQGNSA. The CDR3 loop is CASSRRVGQQETQYF. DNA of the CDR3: TGTGCCAGCAGCCGCCGGGTGGGACAACAAGAGACCCAGTACTTC.

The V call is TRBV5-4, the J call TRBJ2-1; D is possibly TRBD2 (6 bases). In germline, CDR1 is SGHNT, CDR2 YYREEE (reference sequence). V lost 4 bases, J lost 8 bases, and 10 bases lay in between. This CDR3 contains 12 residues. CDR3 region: CASSREWDEQFF. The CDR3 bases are TGTGCCAGCAGCCGGGAGTGGGATGAGCAGTTCTTC.

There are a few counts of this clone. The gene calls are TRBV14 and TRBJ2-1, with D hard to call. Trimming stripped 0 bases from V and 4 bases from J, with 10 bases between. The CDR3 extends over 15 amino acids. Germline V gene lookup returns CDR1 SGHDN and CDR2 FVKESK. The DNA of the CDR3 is TGTGCCAGCAGCCAAGAGAGGCCCGGGTACAATGAGCAGTTCTTC. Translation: CASSQERPGYNEQFF.

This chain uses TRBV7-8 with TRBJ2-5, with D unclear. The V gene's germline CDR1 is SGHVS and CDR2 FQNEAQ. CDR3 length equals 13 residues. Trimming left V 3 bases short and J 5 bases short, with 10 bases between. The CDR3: CASSFGSGETQYF. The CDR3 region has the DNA TGTGCCAGCAGCTTCGGTAGTGGCGAGACCCAGTACTTC.

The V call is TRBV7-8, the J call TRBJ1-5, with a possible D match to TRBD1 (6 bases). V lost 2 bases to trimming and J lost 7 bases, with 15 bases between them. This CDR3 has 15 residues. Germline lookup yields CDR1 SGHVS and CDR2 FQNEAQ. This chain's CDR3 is CASSLSMGAGQPQHF. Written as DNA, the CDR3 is TGTGCCAGCAGCTTAAGCATGGGGGCCGGCCAGCCCCAGCATTTT. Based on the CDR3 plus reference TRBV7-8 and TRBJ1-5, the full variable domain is GAGVSQSPRYKVAKRGQDVALRCDPISGHVSLFWYQQALGQGPEFLTYFQNEAQLDKSGLPSDRFFAERPEGSVSTLKIQRTQQEDSAVYLCASSLSMGAGQPQHFGDGTRLSIL.

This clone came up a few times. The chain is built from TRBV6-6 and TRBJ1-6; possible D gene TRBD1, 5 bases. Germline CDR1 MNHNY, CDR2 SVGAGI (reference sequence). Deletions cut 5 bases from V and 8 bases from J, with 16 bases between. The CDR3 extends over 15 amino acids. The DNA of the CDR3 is TGTGCCAGCAGTACGACAAGGCGGGGGGATTCACCCCTCCACTTT. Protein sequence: CASSTTRRGDSPLHF.

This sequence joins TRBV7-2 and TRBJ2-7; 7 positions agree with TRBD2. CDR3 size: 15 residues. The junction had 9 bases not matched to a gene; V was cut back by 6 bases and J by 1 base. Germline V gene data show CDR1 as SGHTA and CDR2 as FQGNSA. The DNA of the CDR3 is TGTGCCAGCAGAGTGGCTAGCGGACCGTCCTACGAGCAGTACGTC. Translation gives CASRVASGPSYEQYV.

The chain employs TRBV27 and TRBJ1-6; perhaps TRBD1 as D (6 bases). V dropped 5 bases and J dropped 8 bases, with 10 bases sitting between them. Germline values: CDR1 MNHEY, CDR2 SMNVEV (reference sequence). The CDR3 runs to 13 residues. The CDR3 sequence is CASSAHRDSPLHF. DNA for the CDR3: TGTGCCAGCAGTGCGCACAGGGATTCACCCCTCCACTTT.

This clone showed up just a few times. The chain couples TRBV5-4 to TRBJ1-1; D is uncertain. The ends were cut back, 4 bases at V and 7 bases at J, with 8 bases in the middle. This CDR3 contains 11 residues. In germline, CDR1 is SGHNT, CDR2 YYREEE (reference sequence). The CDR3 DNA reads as TGTGCCAGCAGCGAAAAAATTGAAGCTTTCTTT. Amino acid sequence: CASSEKIEAFF.

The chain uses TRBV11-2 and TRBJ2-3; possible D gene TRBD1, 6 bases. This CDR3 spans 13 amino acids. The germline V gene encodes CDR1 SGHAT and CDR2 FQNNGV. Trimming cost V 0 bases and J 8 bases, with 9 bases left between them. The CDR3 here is CASSLDLGGTQYF. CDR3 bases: TGTGCCAGCAGCTTAGATCTAGGGGGTACGCAGTATTTT.

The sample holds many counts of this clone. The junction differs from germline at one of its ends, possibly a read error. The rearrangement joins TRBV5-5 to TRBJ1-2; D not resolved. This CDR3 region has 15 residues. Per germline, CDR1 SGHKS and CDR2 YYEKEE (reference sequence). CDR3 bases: TGCGCCAGCAGCCAAAACAGAGTAGCTAACTATGGCTACACCTTC. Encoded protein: CASSQNRVANYGYTF. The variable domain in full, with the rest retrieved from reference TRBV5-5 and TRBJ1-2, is DAGVTQSPTHLIKTRGQQVTLRCSPISGHKSVSWYQQVLGQGPQFIFQYYEKEERGRGNFPDRFSARQFPNYSSELNVNALLLGDSALYLCASSQNRVANYGYTFGSGTRLTVV.

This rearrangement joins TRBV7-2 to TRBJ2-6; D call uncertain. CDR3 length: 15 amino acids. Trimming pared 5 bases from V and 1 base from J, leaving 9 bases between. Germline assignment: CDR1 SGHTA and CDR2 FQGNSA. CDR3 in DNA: TGTGCCAGCAGCCTCAGGCTTTCTGGGGCCAACGTCCTGACTTTC. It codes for CASSLRLSGANVLTF.

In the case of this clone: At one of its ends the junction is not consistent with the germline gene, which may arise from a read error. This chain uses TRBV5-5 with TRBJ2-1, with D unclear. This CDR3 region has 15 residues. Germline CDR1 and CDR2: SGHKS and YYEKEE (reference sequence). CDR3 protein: CASSQALPKGDEQFF. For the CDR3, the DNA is TGCGCCAGCAGCCAAGCATTACCGAAGGGCGATGAGCAGTTCTTC.

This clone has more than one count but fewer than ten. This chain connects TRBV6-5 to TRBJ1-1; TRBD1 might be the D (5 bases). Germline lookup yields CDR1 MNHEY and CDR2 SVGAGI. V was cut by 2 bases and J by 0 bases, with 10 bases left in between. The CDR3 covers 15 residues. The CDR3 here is CASSYRGRVNTEAFF. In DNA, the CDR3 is TGTGCCAGCAGTTACCGGGGCAGGGTGAACACTGAAGCTTTCTTT.

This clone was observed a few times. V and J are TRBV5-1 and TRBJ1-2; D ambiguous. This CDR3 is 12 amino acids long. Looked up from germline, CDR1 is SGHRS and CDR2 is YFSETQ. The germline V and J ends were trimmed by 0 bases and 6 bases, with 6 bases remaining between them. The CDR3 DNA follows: TGCGCCAGCAGCTTGGATAGGGATGGCTACACCTTC. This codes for CASSLDRDGYTF.

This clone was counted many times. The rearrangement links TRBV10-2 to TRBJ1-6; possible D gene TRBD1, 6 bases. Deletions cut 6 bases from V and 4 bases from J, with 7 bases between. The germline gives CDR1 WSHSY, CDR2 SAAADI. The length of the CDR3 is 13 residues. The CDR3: CASSGQYNSPLHF. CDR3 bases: TGCGCCAGCAGCGGACAGTATAATTCACCCCTCCACTTT.

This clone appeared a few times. The CDR3 nucleotides are TGTGCCAGCTCACCAGTGGCTGTTGCCTCCTACGAGCAGTACTTC. It is translated as CASSPVAVASYEQYF. The chain carries TRBV18 and TRBJ2-7, with no clear D. V lost 2 bases and J lost 0, with 11 bases in between. The CDR3 runs to 15 residues. CDR1 KGHSH and CDR2 LQKENI come from the germline V gene.

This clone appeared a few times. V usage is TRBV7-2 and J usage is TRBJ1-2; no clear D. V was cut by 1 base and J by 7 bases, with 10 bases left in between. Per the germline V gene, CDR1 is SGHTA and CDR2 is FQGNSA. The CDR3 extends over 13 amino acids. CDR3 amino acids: CASSLDRAGGYTF. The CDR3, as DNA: TGTGCCAGCAGCTTAGACAGAGCGGGTGGCTACACCTTC.